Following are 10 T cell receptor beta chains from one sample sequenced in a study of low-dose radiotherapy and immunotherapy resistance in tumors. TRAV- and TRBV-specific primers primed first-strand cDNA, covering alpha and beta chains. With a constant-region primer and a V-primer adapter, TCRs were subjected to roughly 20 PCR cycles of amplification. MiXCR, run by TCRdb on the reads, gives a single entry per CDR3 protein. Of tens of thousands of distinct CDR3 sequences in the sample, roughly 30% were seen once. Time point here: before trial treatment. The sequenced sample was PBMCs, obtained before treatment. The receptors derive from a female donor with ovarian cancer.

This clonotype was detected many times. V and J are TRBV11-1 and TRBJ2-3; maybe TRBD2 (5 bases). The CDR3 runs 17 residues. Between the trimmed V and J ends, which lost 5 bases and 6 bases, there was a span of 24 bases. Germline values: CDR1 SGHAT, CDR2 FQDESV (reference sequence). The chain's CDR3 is CASSPRPSTTRLDTQYF. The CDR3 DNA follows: TGTGCCAGCAGCCCTCGCCCTTCGACCACTAGGTTGGATACGCAGTATTTT.

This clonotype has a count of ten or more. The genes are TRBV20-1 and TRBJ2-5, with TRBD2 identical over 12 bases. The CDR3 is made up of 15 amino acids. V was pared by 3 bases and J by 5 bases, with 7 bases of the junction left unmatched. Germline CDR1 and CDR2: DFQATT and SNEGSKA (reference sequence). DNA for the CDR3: TGCAGTGCTAGTCCCCTAGCGGGAGGGCACGAGACCCAGTACTTC. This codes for CSASPLAGGHETQYF.

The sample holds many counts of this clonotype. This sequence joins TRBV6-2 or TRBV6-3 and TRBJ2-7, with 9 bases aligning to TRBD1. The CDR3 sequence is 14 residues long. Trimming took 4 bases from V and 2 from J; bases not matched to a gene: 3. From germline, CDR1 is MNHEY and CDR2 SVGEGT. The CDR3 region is CASSWGQGTYEQYF. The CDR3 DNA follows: TGTGCCAGCAGTTGGGGACAGGGAACCTACGAGCAGTACTTC.

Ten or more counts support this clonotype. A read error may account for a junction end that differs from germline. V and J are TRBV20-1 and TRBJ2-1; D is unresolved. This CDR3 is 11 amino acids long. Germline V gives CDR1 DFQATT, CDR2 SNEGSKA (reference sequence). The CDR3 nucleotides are TGCAGTGCTCGAGAACGCCTTGAGCAGTTCTTC. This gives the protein CSARERLEQFF.

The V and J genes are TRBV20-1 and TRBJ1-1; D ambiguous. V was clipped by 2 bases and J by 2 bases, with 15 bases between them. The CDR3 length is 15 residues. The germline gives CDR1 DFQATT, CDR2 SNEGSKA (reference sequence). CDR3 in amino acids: CSARNPQAKNTEAFF. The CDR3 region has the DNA TGCAGTGCTAGAAACCCGCAGGCCAAAAACACTGAAGCTTTCTTT.

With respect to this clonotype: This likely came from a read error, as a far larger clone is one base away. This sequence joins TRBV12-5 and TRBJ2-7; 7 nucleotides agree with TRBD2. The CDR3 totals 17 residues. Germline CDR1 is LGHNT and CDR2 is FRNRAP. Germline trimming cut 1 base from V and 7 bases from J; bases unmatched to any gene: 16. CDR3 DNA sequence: TGTGCTAGTGGTTTGGAGATGGGGGGGTCCCGATACAATGAGCAGTACTTC. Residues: CASGLEMGGSRYNEQYF.

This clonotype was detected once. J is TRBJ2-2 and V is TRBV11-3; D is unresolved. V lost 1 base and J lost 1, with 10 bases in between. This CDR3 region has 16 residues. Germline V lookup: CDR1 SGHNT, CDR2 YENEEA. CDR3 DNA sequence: TGTGCCAGCAGCTTAGTCTTGTCCGGGAACACCGGGGAGCTGTTTTTT. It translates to CASSLVLSGNTGELFF.

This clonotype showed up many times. In nucleotides, the CDR3 is TGTGCCAGCAGATTGGGACACACTGAAGCTTTCTTT. It translates to CASRLGHTEAFF. V is TRBV12-3 or TRBV12-4 and J is TRBJ1-1, with a weak D call TRBD1 (5 bases). The CDR3 loop spans 12 amino acids. Trimming removed 6 bases at V and 3 bases at J, with 8 bases between.

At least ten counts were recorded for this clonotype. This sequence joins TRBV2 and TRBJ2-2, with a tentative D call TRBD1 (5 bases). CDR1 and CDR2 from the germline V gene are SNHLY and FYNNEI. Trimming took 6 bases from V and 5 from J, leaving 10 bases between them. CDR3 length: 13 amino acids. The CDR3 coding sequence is TGTGCCAGCAGCATACAGGAAACCGGGGAGCTGTTTTTT. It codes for CASSIQETGELFF.

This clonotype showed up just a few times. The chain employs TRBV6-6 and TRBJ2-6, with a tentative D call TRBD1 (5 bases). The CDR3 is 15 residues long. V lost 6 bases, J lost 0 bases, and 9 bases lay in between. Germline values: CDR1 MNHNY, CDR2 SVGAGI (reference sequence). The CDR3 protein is CASSSQGSGANVLTF. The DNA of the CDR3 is TGTGCCAGCAGCAGCCAGGGCTCTGGGGCCAACGTCCTGACTTTC.